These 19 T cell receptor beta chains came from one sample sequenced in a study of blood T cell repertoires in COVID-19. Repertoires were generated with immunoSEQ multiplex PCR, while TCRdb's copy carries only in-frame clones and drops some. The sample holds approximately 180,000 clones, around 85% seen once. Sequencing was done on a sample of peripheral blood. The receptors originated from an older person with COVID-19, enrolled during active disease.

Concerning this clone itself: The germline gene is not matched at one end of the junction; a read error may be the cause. The CDR3 coding sequence is TGTGCCAGCAGTTTAGCGGGAGTCGGCTACGAGCAGTACTTC. It codes for CASSLAGVGYEQYF. The chain links TRBV11-3 to TRBJ2-7; 9 bases line up with TRBD2. Germline values: CDR1 SGHNT, CDR2 YENEEA. The CDR3 is 14 residues long.

The CDR3, as DNA: TGTGCCAGCAGCCCCTGGACAGGTGGGCGTACTGGGGCCAACGTCCTGACTTTC. Protein: CASSPWTGGRTGANVLTF. This chain links TRBV7-2 with TRBJ2-6, with 7 bases that match TRBD1. J gave up 2 bases and V 5 bases, and 12 bases lay outside the gene matches. The CDR3 is 18 residues long. Germline V gene sequence: CDR1 SGHTA, CDR2 FQGNSA.

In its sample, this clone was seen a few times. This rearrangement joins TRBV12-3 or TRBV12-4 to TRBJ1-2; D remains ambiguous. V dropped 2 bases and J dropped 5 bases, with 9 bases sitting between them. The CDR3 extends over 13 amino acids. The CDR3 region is CASSLRSGYGYTF. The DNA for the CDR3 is TGTGCCAGCAGTTTAAGATCCGGGTATGGCTACACCTTC.

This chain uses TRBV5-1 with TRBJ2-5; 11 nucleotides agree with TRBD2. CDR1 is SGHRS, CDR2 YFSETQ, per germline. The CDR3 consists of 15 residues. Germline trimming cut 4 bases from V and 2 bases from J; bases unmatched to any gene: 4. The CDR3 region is CASSPTSGVQETQYF. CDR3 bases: TGCGCCAGCAGCCCGACTAGCGGGGTACAAGAGACCCAGTACTTC.

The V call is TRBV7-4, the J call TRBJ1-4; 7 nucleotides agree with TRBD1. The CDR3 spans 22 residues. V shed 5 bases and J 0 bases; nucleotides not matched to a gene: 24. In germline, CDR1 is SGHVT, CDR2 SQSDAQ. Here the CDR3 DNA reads TGTGCCAGCAGCCCAACACGGGACAGCCGAACTCCGGTACGTGCAACTAATGAAAAACTGTTTTTT. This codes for CASSPTRDSRTPVRATNEKLFF.

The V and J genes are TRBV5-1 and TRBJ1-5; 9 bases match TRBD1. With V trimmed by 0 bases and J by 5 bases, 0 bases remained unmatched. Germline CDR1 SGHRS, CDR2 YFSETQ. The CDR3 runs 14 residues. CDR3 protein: CASSLGTGDQPQHF. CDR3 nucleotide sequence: TGCGCCAGCAGCTTGGGGACAGGGGATCAGCCCCAGCATTTT.

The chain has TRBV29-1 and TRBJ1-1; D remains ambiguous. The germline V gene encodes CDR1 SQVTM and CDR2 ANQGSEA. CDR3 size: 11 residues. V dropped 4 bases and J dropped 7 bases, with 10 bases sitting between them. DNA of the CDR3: TGCAGCGTTGGTGTGGGGAGTGAAGCTTTCTTT. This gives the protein CSVGVGSEAFF.

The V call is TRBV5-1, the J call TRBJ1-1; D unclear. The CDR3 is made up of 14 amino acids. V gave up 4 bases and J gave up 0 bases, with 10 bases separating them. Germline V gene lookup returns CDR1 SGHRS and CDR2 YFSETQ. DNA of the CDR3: TGCGCCAGCAGCCAGACATCCATGAACACTGAAGCTTTCTTT. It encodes CASSQTSMNTEAFF.

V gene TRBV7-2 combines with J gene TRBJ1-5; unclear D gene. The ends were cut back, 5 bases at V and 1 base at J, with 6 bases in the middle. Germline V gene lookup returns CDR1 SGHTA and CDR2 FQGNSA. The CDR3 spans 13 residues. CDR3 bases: TGTGCCAGCAGCCCCCGGAGCAATCAGCCCCAGCATTTT. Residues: CASSPRSNQPQHF.

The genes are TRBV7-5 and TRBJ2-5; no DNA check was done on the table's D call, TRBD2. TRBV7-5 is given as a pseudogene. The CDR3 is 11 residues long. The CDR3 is CARSRPRTQYF. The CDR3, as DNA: TGTGCCAGAAGCCGTCCTAGGACCCAGTACTTC.

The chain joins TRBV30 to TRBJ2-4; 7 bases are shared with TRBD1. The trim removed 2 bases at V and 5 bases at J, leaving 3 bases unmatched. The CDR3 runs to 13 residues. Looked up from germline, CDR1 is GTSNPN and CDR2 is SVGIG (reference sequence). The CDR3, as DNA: TGTGCCTGGAGTACGCAGGGGGAAAACATTCAGTACTTC. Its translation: CAWSTQGENIQYF.

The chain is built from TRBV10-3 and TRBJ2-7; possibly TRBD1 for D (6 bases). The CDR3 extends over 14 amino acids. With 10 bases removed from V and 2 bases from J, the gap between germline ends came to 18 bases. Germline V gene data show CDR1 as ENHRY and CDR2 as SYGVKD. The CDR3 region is CATSRRGGPYEQYF. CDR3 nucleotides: TGTGCCACGAGCAGACGAGGGGGACCCTACGAGCAGTACTTC.

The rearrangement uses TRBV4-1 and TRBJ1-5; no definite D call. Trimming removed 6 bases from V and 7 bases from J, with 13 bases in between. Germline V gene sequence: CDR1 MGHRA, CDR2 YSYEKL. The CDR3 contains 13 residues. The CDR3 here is CASSISGSQPQHF. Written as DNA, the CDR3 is TGCGCCAGCAGTATATCTGGTAGCCAGCCCCAGCATTTT.

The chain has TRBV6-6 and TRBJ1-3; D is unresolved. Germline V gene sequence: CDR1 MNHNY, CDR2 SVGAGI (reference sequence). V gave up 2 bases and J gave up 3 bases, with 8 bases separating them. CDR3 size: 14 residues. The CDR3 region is CASSYEGDGNTIYF. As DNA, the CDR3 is TGTGCCAGCAGTTACGAGGGAGATGGAAACACCATATATTTT.

CDR3 amino acids: CASSLRTGVVANEKLFF. DNA of the CDR3: TGTGCCAGCTCACTCCGGACAGGGGTAGTTGCTAATGAAAAACTGTTTTTT. V and J are TRBV18 and TRBJ1-4; 9 nucleotides line up with TRBD1. Per the germline V gene, CDR1 is KGHSH and CDR2 is LQKENI. The J segment lost 3 bases and the V segment lost 4 bases, leaving 9 bases of the junction unmatched. The CDR3 runs 17 residues.

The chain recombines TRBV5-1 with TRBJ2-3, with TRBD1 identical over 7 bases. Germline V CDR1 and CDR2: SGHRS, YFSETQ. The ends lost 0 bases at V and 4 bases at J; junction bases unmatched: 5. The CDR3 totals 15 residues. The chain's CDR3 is CASSLDQGVSDTQYF. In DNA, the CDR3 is TGCGCCAGCAGCTTGGATCAGGGGGTATCAGATACGCAGTATTTT.

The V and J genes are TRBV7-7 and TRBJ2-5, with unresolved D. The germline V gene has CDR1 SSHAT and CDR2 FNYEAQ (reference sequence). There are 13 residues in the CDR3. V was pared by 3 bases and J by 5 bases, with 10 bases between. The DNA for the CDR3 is TGTGCCAGCAGCTTCATAGTAACTGAGACCCAGTACTTC. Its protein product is CASSFIVTETQYF.

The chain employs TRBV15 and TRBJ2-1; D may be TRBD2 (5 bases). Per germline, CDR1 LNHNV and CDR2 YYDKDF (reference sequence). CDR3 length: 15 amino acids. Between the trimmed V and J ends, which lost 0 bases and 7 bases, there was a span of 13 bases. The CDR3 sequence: CATSRDRGPGNEQFF. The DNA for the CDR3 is TGTGCCACCAGCAGAGATCGGGGTCCGGGGAATGAGCAGTTCTTC.

CDR3 in DNA: TGTGCCAGCAGCCAATACAGCCAGAATGAAAAACTGTTTTTT. Amino acid sequence: CASSQYSQNEKLFF. V is TRBV3-1 (or the pseudogene TRBV3-2) and J is TRBJ1-4; D call uncertain. Germline-derived CDR1 and CDR2 are LGHDT and YNNKEL (reference sequence). V was trimmed by 2 bases and J by 5 bases, leaving 9 bases between them. The CDR3 has 14 residues.